This T cell receptor beta chain came from a study of control samples from healthy donors and cancer patients. CDR3 length: 15 residues. Germline CDR1 SNHLY, CDR2 FYNNEI. J lost 4 bases, V lost 2 bases, and 7 bases had no gene match. TCRdb's table, derived via immunoSEQ multiplex PCR, lists solely in-frame clones and lacks some. The data contain over 100,000 clones, about nine tenths of them singletons. This clonotype was sampled from a man aged 35 to 55 in good health. The genes are TRBV2 and TRBJ1-2; the match to TRBD1 covers 7 bases. Sequenced input: blood. In nucleotides, the CDR3 is TGTGCCAGCAGTGAACTGACAGGGTCGAGCTATGGCTACACCTTC. Its protein is CASSELTGSSYGYTF. The full variable domain, completed using reference TRBV2 and TRBJ1-2, is EPEVTQTPSHQVTQMGQEVILRCVPISNHLYFYWYRQILGQKVEFLVSFYNNEISEKSEIFDDQFSVERPDGSNFTLKIRSTKLEDSAMYFCASSELTGSSYGYTFGSGTRLTVV.